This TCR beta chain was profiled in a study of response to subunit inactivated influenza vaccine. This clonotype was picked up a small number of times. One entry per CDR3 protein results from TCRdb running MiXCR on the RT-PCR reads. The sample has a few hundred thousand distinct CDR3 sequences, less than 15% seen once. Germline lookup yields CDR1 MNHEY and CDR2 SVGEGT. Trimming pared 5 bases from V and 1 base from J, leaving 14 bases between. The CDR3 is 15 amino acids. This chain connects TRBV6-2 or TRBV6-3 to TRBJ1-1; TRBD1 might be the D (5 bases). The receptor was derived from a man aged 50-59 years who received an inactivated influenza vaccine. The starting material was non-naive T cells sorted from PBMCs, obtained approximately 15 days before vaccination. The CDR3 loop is CASSTLQDKNTEAFF. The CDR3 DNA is TGTGCCAGCAGTACCCTACAGGATAAGAACACTGAAGCTTTCTTT.